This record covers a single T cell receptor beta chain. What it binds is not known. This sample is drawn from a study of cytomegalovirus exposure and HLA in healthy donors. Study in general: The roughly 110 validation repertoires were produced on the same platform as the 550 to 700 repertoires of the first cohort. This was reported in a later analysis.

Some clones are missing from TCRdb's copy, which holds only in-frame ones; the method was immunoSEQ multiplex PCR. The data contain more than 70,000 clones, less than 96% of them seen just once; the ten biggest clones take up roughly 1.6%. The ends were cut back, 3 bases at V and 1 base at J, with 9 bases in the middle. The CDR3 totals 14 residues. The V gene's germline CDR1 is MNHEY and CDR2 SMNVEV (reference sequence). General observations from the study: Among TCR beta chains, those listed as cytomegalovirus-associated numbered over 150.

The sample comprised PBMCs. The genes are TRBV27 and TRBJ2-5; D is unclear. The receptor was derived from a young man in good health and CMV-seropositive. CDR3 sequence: CASSFFGSQETQYF. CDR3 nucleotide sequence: TGTGCCAGCAGTTTCTTTGGCAGCCAAGAGACCCAGTACTTC.